This TCR beta chain was sequenced during a study of identical twins. The cDNA had a unique molecular identifier and a template-switch universal primer site. From the 5' RACE reads, TCRdb called clonotypes with MiXCR, one entry per CDR3 protein. Of about 250,000 distinct CDR3 sequences in the sample, roughly 13% were seen once. On this clonotype itself: Antigen specificity is unknown.

Overall study results and limits: Donors were not followed over many years; analysis was cross-sectional. Whereas memory repertoires showed no such difference, abundant cord blood beta clonotypes carried fewer insertions.

Germline values: CDR1 DFQATT, CDR2 SNEGSKA (reference sequence). V lost 1 base, J lost 4 bases, and 13 bases lay in between. This CDR3 is built from 14 residues. The rearrangement uses TRBV20-1 and TRBJ1-2, with no clear D. Material: memory (CD45RO+) T cells sorted from blood. This clonotype was obtained from a woman between 18 and 30 years old in good health. The CDR3 reads CSARVLEEGYGYTF. The CDR3 DNA reads TGCAGTGCTAGAGTACTCGAGGAGGGCTATGGCTACACCTTC.